Presented here are 19 T cell receptor beta chains from one specimen sequenced in a study of vaccination effects on CD4 cells after COVID-19. These receptors' antigens are unknown. Sequencing was performed with immunoSEQ multiplex PCR; in TCRdb, only in-frame clones are kept and a portion is missing. The table has about 73,000 clones, roughly 79% seen once; the top ten hold 2.5% to 3%. Pools of viral peptides were used by the ViraFEST assay to expand antigen-specific CD4+ T cells ahead of sequencing. Culture lasted roughly eleven days before CD4+ T cell isolation. Nucleocapsid antibodies stayed negative before and after vaccination, showing no earlier SARS-CoV-2 infection. The source was CD4+ T cells from PBMCs cultured with HCoV-NL63 spike peptides, collected before COVID-19 vaccination. These receptors all come from a human donor who received a COVID-19 vaccine.

The CDR3 protein is CASSEDWVGNYGYTF. CDR3 bases: TGTGCCAGCAGTGAAGATTGGGTGGGTAACTATGGCTACACCTTC. This chain joins TRBV6-1 and TRBJ1-2; D is uncertain. Germline V CDR1 and CDR2: MNHNS, SASEGT. V was shortened by 1 base and J by 1 base, with 10 bases between the two germline ends. The length of the CDR3 is 15 residues.

This clone was observed a few times. This chain links TRBV6-1 with TRBJ1-5; tentatively, D is TRBD1 (6 bases). V lost 3 bases and J lost 11, with 17 bases in between. The germline CDR1 and CDR2 sequences are MNHNS and SASEGT. The CDR3 extends over 14 amino acids. CDR3 in amino acids: CASSEGAQGRAQHF. As DNA, the CDR3 is TGTGCCAGCAGTGAGGGGGCCCAGGGTAGGGCCCAGCATTTT.

For the CDR3, the DNA is TGCGCCAGCAGCGCCGGACAGGGGGTTGGAGGCACTGAAGCTTTCTTT. This codes for CASSAGQGVGGTEAFF. The chain carries TRBV5-1 and TRBJ1-1; TRBD1 aligns across 10 bases. The V segment lost 4 bases and the J segment 4 bases; nucleotides outside the gene matches: 10. Germline lookup yields CDR1 SGHRS and CDR2 YFSETQ. The CDR3 is made up of 16 amino acids.

The chain carries TRBV12-1 and TRBJ2-3; no check of the table's D call, TRBD2, against the DNA was made. TRBV12-1 has pseudogene status. The CDR3 loop spans 16 amino acids. DNA of the CDR3: TGTGCCAGCAGCCTCATCCGACTAGCGGGGACGGATACGCAGTATTTT. It codes for CASSLIRLAGTDTQYF.

The chain has TRBV7-2 and TRBJ1-1, with D maybe TRBD1 (6 bases). The CDR3 length is 15 residues. Trimming pared 1 base from V and 4 bases from J, leaving 13 bases between. Germline CDR1 and CDR2: SGHTA and FQGNSA. The CDR3 DNA reads TGTGCCAGCAGCTTAGTTCTCAGGGGCGCCACTGAAGCTTTCTTT. Translated: CASSLVLRGATEAFF.

This chain uses TRBV5-6 with TRBJ2-4, with no clear D. Trimming shortened V by 1 base and J by 0 bases, and 8 bases separated the two germline ends. The CDR3 consists of 15 residues. CDR1 SGHDT and CDR2 YYEEEE come from the germline V gene. CDR3 in DNA: TGTGCCAGCAGCTTGTGGGTTCTAGCCAAAAACATTCAGTACTTC. Translating it yields CASSLWVLAKNIQYF. Drawing the rest from reference TRBV5-6 and TRBJ2-4, the complete variable domain is DAGVTQSPTHLIKTRGQQVTLRCSPKSGHDTVSWYQQALGQGPQFIFQYYEEEERQRGNFPDRFSGHQFPNYSSELNVNALLLGDSALYLCASSLWVLAKNIQYFGAGTRLSVL.

The V call is TRBV6-5, the J call TRBJ2-1; possibly TRBD1 for D (5 bases). Germline V gene data show CDR1 as MNHEY and CDR2 as SVGAGI. Trimming shortened V by 7 bases and J by 5 bases, and 12 bases separated the two germline ends. This CDR3 is built from 13 residues. CDR3 region: CASTLRGDNEQFF. The CDR3 nucleotides are TGTGCCAGCACACTAAGGGGTGACAATGAGCAGTTCTTC.

The chain carries TRBV27 and TRBJ2-3; no definite D call. Trimming took off 5 bases at V and 7 bases at J, with 19 bases between the two ends. Germline CDR1 MNHEY, CDR2 SMNVEV (reference sequence). This CDR3 comprises 15 residues. The DNA for the CDR3 is TGTGCCAGCAGTCCCCGCCGGCTCACATTCAATACGCAGTATTTT. Translated: CASSPRRLTFNTQYF.

The CDR3 is CASSHRTTAETQYF. The CDR3 coding sequence is TGCGCCAGCAGCCACAGGACTACCGCCGAGACCCAGTACTTC. This rearrangement joins TRBV4-3 to TRBJ2-5; a weak D match, TRBD2 (6 bases). The V gene lost 3 bases and the J gene lost 5 bases, with 13 bases spanning the gap. CDR1 is LGHNA, CDR2 YSLEER, per germline. This CDR3 comprises 14 residues.

In DNA form, the CDR3 reads TGTGCCAGCTCACCAAGGGGGGGGCCGGATACGCAGTATTTT. Its protein product is CASSPRGGPDTQYF. This chain links TRBV18 with TRBJ2-3; a weak D match, TRBD2 (7 bases). Germline CDR1 KGHSH, CDR2 LQKENI. The CDR3 consists of 14 residues. Trimming removed 2 bases at V and 6 bases at J, with 12 bases between.

The J gene is TRBJ2-2, the V gene TRBV5-1; D possibly corresponds to TRBD2 (6 bases). Germline V gives CDR1 SGHRS, CDR2 YFSETQ. The CDR3 is made up of 15 amino acids. Trimming took off 3 bases at V and 3 bases at J, with 12 bases between the two ends. The CDR3 sequence is CASSWDSPDTGELFF. CDR3 coding DNA: TGCGCCAGCAGCTGGGACTCCCCGGACACCGGGGAGCTGTTTTTT.

The V call is TRBV24-1, the J call TRBJ2-5, with TRBD1 matching over 8 bases. Germline V gene lookup returns CDR1 KGHDR and CDR2 SFDVKD. The CDR3 contains 17 residues. The junction had 11 bases not matched to a gene; V was cut back by 4 bases and J by 2 bases. Here the CDR3 DNA reads TGTGCCACCAGTGACGTAAGGACAGGGAGAATTCAAGAGACCCAGTACTTC. Translated: CATSDVRTGRIQETQYF.

V and J are TRBV7-2 and TRBJ2-7; 7 positions agree with TRBD1. After removal of 5 bases from V and 3 bases from J, the junction contained 7 bases not matched to a gene. This CDR3 is built from 14 residues. CDR1 and CDR2 (germline): SGHTA, FQGNSA. The CDR3 is CASSIATGFYEQYV. The DNA of the CDR3 is TGTGCCAGCAGCATCGCGACAGGGTTCTACGAGCAGTACGTC.

The gene calls are TRBV5-1 and TRBJ2-1, with D possibly matching TRBD2 (5 bases). In germline, CDR1 is SGHRS, CDR2 YFSETQ. The CDR3 length is 15 residues. V dropped 0 bases and J dropped 0 bases, with 7 bases sitting between them. The CDR3 sequence is CASSLGESSYNEQFF. The CDR3 region has the DNA TGCGCCAGCAGCTTGGGGGAGAGCTCCTACAATGAGCAGTTCTTC.

This clone occurred a few times. This chain connects TRBV7-3 to TRBJ1-3; 7 bases match TRBD1. The length of the CDR3 is 15 residues. Unmatched junction bases numbered 6, after V lost 5 bases and J lost 2 bases. Germline V CDR1 and CDR2: SGHTA, FQGTGA. The CDR3 sequence: CASSPDRAAGNTIYF. The CDR3 DNA sequence: TGTGCCAGCAGCCCCGACAGGGCAGCTGGAAACACCATATATTTT.

V and J are TRBV19 and TRBJ2-4, with D tentatively TRBD2 (6 bases). This CDR3 has 13 residues. The V and J ends lost 3 bases and 8 bases respectively, with 11 bases between them. CDR1 and CDR2 from the germline V gene are LNHDA and SQIVND (reference sequence). The CDR3 DNA reads TGTGCCAGTAGTATCCAGTGGAGGGACATTCAGTACTTC. This codes for CASSIQWRDIQYF. The whole variable domain, filled in from reference TRBV19 and TRBJ2-4, reads DGGITQSPKYLFRKEGQNVTLSCEQNLNHDAMYWYRQDPGQGLRLIYYSQIVNDFQKGDIAEGYSVSREKKESFPLTVTSAQKNPTAFYLCASSIQWRDIQYFGAGTRLSVL.

This chain joins TRBV15 and TRBJ2-7; D not certain. Looked up from germline, CDR1 is LNHNV and CDR2 is YYDKDF (reference sequence). The V end lost 0 bases, the J end lost 1 base, and 7 bases lay between the germline ends. There are 14 residues in the CDR3. CDR3 protein: CATSRDGFSYEQYV. CDR3 sequence (DNA): TGTGCCACCAGCAGAGACGGGTTTTCCTACGAGCAGTACGTC.

This clone was recorded a few times. The chain links TRBV5-1 to TRBJ2-2; no definite D call. CDR3 length: 14 residues. Germline loops: CDR1 SGHRS, CDR2 YFSETQ. V dropped 6 bases and J dropped 0 bases, with 9 bases sitting between them. The CDR3 spells CASMTTPNTGELFF. In DNA form, the CDR3 reads TGCGCCAGCATGACAACGCCGAACACCGGGGAGCTGTTTTTT.

V is TRBV29-1 and J is TRBJ2-3, with 7 bases fitting TRBD1. The CDR3 is made up of 13 amino acids. The V and J ends lost 1 base and 6 bases, in that order; junction bases with no gene match: 4. CDR1 is SQVTM, CDR2 ANQGSEA, per germline. In nucleotides, the CDR3 is TGCAGCGTTGAAGTCGTCAGGGGGGATACGCAGTATTTT. Residues: CSVEVVRGDTQYF.